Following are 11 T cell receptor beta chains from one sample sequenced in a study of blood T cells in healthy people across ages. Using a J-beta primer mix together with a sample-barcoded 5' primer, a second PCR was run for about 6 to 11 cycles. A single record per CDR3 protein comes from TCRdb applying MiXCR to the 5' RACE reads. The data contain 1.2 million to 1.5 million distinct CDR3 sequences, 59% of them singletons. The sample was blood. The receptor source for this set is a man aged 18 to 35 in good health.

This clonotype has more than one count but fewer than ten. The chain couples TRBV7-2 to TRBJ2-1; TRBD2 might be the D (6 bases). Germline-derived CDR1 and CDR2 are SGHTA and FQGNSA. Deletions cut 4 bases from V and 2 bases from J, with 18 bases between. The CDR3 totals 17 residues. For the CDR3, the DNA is TGTGCCAGCAGCTCCCAAACGACTAGTTTCCCCTACAATGAGCAGTTCTTC. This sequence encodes CASSSQTTSFPYNEQFF.

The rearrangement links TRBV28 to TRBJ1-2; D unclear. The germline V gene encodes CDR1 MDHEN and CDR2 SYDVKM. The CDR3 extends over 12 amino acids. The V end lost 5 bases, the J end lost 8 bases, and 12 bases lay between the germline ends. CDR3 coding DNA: TGTGCCAGCAGTCCTGTGGTTAACGGCTACACCTTC. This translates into CASSPVVNGYTF.

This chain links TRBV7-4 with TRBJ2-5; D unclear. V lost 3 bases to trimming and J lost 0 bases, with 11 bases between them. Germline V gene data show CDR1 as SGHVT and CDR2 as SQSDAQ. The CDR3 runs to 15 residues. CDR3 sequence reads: CASSFNRNHQETQYF. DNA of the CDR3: TGTGCCAGCAGCTTCAATAGGAACCACCAAGAGACCCAGTACTTC.

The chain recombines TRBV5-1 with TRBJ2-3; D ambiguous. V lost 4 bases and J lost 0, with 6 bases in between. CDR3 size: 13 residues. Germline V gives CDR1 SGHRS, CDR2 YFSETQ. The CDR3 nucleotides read TGCGCCAGCAGCATCTCTAGCACAGATACGCAGTATTTT. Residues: CASSISSTDTQYF.

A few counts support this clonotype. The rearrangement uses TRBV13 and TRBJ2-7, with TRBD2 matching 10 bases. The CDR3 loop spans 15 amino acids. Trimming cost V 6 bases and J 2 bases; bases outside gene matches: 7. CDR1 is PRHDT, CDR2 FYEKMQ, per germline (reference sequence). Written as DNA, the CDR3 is TGTGCCAGCAGGGCTGGACTAGCGGCTGCCTACGAGCAGTACTTC. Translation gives CASRAGLAAAYEQYF. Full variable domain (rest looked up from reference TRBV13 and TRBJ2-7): AAGVIQSPRHLIKEKRETATLKCYPIPRHDTVYWYQQGPGQDPQFLISFYEKMQSDKGSIPDRFSAQQFSDYHSELNMSSLELGDSALYFCASRAGLAAAYEQYFGPGTRLTVT.

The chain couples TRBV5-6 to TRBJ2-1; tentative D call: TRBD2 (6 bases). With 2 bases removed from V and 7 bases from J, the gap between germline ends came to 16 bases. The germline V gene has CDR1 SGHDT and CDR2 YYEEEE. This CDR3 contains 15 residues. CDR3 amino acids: CASSFQRLDINEQFF. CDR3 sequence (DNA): TGTGCCAGCAGCTTCCAGAGACTAGACATAAATGAGCAGTTCTTC.

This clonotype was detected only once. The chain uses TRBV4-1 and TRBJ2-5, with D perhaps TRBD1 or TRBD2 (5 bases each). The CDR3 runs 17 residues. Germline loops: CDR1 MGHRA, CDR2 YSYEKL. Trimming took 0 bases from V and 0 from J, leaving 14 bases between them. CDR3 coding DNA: TGCGCCAGCAGCCAAGATCCGGACGGGGCGTACCAAGAGACCCAGTACTTC. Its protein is CASSQDPDGAYQETQYF.

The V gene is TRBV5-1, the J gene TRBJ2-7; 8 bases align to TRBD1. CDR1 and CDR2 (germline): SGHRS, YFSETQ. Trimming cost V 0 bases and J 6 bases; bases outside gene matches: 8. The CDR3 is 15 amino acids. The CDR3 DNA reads TGCGCCAGCAGCTTGGCCGGACAGGGATCTGGCGAGCAGTACTTC. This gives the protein CASSLAGQGSGEQYF.

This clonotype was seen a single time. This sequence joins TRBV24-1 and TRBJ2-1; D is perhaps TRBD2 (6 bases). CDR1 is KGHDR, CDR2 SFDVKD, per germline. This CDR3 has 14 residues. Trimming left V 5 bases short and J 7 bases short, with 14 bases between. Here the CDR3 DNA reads TGTGCCACCAGTGGAACTAGCCAGGGTAATGAGCAGTTCTTC. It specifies CATSGTSQGNEQFF.

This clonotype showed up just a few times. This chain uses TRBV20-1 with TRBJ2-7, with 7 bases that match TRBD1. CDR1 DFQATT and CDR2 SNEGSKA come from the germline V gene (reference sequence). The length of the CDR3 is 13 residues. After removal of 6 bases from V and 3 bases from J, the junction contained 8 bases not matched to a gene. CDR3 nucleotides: TGCAGTGCAGCCAACAGGGGCGACTACGAGCAGTACTTC. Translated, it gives CSAANRGDYEQYF.

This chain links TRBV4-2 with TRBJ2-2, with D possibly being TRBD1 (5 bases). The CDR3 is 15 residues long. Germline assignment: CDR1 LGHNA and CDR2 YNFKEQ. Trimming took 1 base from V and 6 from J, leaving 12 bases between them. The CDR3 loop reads CASSQGVGASGELFF. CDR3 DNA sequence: TGTGCCAGCAGCCAAGGAGTAGGGGCGTCCGGGGAGCTGTTTTTT.